This is a list of T cell receptor beta chains from one sample in a study of blood T cell repertoires in COVID-19. Produced via immunoSEQ multiplex PCR; TCRdb's table is partial and in-frame only. This sample has 190,000 or so clones, with over 70% found just once. Sequencing input: peripheral blood. Every receptor here comes from a middle-aged man with active or convalescent COVID-19. Each CDR3 is given with its conserved first and last residue. The D gene is left open where the match is weak.

j_gene,d_gene,v_gene,CDR3aa,CDR3nt
TRBJ2-5,TRBD1,TRBV6-2/TRBV6-3,CASSPGRDRRLETQYF,TGTGCCAGCAGCCCTGGCCGGGACAGGCGCCTAGAGACCCAGTACTTC
TRBJ1-1,TRBD1,TRBV5-1,CASSLGQGAVTEAFF,TGCGCCAGCAGCTTGGGGCAGGGGGCAGTAACTGAAGCTTTCTTT
TRBJ2-7,NA,TRBV28,CASSSIRGRTYEQYF,TGTGCCAGCAGTTCGATACGGGGGAGAACCTACGAGCAGTACTTC
TRBJ1-2,TRBD1,TRBV30,CAWSVPWDRGGYTF,TGTGCCTGGAGTGTACCTTGGGACAGAGGAGGCTACACCTTC
TRBJ2-3,NA,TRBV7-3,CASSLQQGIPDTQYF,TGTGCCAGCAGCTTGCAACAGGGTATCCCAGATACGCAGTATTTT
TRBJ1-4,TRBD1,TRBV7-2,CASSLGGTGGEKLFF,TGTGCCAGCAGCTTAGGAGGGACAGGGGGGGAAAAACTGTTTTTT
TRBJ2-3,NA,TRBV6-2/TRBV6-3,CASSSASDTDTQYF,TGTGCCAGCAGTTCCGCCAGTGACACAGATACGCAGTATTTT
TRBJ1-1,TRBD1,TRBV7-9,CASSLDRGINTEAFF,TGTGCCAGCAGCTTGGACAGGGGGATAAACACTGAAGCTTTCTTT
TRBJ1-5,NA,TRBV7-6,CASLERSDSNQPQHF,TGTGCCAGCCTGGAGCGGTCTGATAGCAATCAGCCCCAGCATTTT
TRBJ1-4,TRBD1,TRBV6-5,CASGPTGDSEKLFF,TGTGCCAGCGGCCCGACAGGGGACTCTGAAAAACTGTTTTTT
TRBJ1-1,NA,TRBV5-1,CASSLDSTNTEAFF,TGCGCCAGCAGCTTGGACAGTACGAACACTGAAGCTTTCTTT